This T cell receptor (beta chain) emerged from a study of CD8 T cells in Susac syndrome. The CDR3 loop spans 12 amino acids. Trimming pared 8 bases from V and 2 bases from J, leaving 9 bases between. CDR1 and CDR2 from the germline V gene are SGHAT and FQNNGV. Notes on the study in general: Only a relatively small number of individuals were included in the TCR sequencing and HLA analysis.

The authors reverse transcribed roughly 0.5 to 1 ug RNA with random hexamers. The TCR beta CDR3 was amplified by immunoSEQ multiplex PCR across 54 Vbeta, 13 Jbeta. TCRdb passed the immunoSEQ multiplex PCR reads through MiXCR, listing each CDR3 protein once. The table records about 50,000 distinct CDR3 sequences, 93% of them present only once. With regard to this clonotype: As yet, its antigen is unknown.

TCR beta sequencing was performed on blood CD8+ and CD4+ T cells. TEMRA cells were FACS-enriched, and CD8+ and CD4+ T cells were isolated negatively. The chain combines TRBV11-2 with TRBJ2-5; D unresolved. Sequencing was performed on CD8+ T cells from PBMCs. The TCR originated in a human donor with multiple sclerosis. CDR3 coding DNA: TGTGCCAGCTCCTGGCAGCAAGAGACCCAGTACTTC. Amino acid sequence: CASSWQQETQYF.